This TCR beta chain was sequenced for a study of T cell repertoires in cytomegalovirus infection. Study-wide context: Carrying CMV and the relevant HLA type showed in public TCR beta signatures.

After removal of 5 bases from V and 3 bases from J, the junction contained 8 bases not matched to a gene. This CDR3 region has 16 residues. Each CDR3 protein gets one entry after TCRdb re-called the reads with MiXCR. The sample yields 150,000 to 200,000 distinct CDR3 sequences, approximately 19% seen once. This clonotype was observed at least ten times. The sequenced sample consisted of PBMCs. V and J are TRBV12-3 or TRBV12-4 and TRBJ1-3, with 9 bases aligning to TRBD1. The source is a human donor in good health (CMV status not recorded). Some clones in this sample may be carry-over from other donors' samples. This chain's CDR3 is CASSGRDRERGNTIYF. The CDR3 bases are TGTGCCAGCAGTGGCCGGGACAGGGAACGTGGAAACACCATATATTTT.